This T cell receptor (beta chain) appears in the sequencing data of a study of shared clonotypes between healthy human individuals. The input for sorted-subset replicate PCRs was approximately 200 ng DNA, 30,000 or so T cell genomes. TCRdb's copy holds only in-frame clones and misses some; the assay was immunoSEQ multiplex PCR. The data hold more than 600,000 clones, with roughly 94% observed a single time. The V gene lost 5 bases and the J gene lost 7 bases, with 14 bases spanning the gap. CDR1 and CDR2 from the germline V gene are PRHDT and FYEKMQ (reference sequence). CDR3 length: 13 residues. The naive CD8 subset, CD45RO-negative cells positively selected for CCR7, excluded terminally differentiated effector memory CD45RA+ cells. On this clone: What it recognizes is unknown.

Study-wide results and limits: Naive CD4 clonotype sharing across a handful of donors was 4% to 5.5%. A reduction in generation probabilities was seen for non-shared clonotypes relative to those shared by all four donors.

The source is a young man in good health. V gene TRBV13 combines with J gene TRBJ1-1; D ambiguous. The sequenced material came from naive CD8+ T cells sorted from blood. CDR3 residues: CASSPEGLNEAFF. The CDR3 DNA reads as TGTGCCAGCAGCCCCGAGGGCCTAAATGAAGCTTTCTTT. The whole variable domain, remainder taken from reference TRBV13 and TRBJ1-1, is AAGVIQSPRHLIKEKRETATLKCYPIPRHDTVYWYQQGPGQDPQFLISFYEKMQSDKGSIPDRFSAQQFSDYHSELNMSSLELGDSALYFCASSPEGLNEAFFGQGTRLTVV.